What follows describes a single TCR beta chain. The antigen is unknown. This specimen comes from a study of T cell responses to AZD1222 COVID-19 vaccine. Study findings and constraints: Repertoires were collected only later (after the peak T cell response had occurred). Along spike, vaccine-associated CD4 TCRs were found throughout, with dominance at 160-218 and 743-854. The donor group comprised mostly white British people and more females; the analysis possibly underestimated clonal diversity. Within unmutated variant regions lay the reported targets of nearly half of spike-specific TCRs.

This CDR3 is 14 amino acids long. Germline trimming cut 6 bases from V and 3 bases from J; bases unmatched to any gene: 5. CDR1 is SEHNR and CDR2 is FQNEAQ in the germline V gene (reference sequence). Clones were sequenced by immunoSEQ multiplex PCR, and TCRdb holds only the in-frame ones, with some missing. The repertoire consists of about 130,000 clones, with over 85% occurring once and the leading ten covering 3.1%. The sequencing here drew on peripheral blood, taken on day 0 of AZD1222 vaccination. The TCR sequence derives from an adult in good health. This sequence joins TRBV7-9 and TRBJ1-3; TRBD1 matches at 7 bases. For the CDR3, the DNA is TGTGCCAGCAGGCAAGGGGGCTTTGGAAACACCATATATTTT. Amino acid sequence: CASRQGGFGNTIYF.